This T cell receptor beta chain stems from a study of cytomegalovirus exposure and HLA in healthy donors. Trimming took 7 bases from V and 7 from J; bases not matched to a gene: 15. This CDR3 comprises 15 residues. CDR1 and CDR2 (germline): GTSNPN, SVGIG (reference sequence). The method was immunoSEQ multiplex PCR; TCRdb's version includes in-frame clones alone and lacks a portion of them. The sample records about 120,000 clones, about 90% being singletons. The specimen sequenced was PBMCs. This chain joins TRBV30 and TRBJ1-4; 7 nucleotides align to TRBD1. This clonotype was obtained from a woman between 18 and 29 years old in good health and CMV-seronegative. CDR3 in amino acids: CASGPKGTVGEKLFF. In DNA, the CDR3 is TGTGCCTCAGGCCCCAAAGGGACAGTCGGTGAAAAACTGTTTTTT.